This is a list of T cell receptor beta chains from one sample in a study of blood T cell repertoires in COVID-19. Profiled with immunoSEQ multiplex PCR; TCRdb holds only in-frame clones, not every one. The top ten clones hold around 70% of a sample with around 25,000 clones, around 86% of them seen once. Sequencing was performed on peripheral blood. The receptor source for this set is a man in his 70s with acute or convalescent COVID-19. Both conserved end residues are part of each CDR3. The order of the fields is D gene, clone size, J gene, V gene, CDR3 DNA, CDR3 protein. The D gene is left open where the match is weak. Clone size, where shown, is once, few, many, or a class for clones that have expanded.

>.|.|TRBJ1-2|TRBV10-3
TGTGCCATCACCCCGGACACGCTCTATGGCTACACCTTC
CAITPDTLYGYTF
>.|.|TRBJ2-1|TRBV5-5
TGTGCCAGCAGCTTGGAGACTGTCAATGAGCAGTTCTTC
CASSLETVNEQFF
>TRBD1|.|TRBJ2-2|TRBV3-1/TRBV3-2
TGTGCCAGCAGCCCCGCTGGGACAGGGGTTATCACCGGGGAGCTGTTTTTT
CASSPAGTGVITGELFF
>.|.|TRBJ1-1|TRBV10-3
TGTGCCATCAATGTTGGCACAGGCACTGAAGCTTTCTTT
CAINVGTGTEAFF
>TRBD1|.|TRBJ1-1|TRBV5-4
TGTGCCAGCAGCTTGGTCGGGGACAGTAAAGCTTTCTTT
CASSLVGDSKAFF
>.|.|TRBJ1-4|TRBV11-2
TGTGCCAGCAGCTCGAACCTCGGCCGGGGAGGGCTGTTTTTT
CASSSNLGRGGLFF
>.|.|TRBJ2-2|TRBV11-1
TGTGCCAGCAGCACAGGGTTATCTCACACCGGGGAGCTGTTTTTT
CASSTGLSHTGELFF
>.|.|TRBJ1-3|TRBV7-9
TGTGCCAGCAGCGACACAACCTCTGGAAACACCATATATTTT
CASSDTTSGNTIYF
>.|.|TRBJ2-7|TRBV13
TGTGCCAGCAGCCCCACAACAGAGCAGTACTTC
CASSPTTEQYF
>TRBD2|few|TRBJ2-7|TRBV4-2
TGTGCCAGCAGCCAAGATTTAACTAGCGGGTACTACGAGCAGTACTTC
CASSQDLTSGYYEQYF
>TRBD1|.|TRBJ2-2|TRBV7-6
TGTGCCAGCAGCCCGGCCATAGCAGGGGGAGACACCGGGGAGCTGTTTTTT
CASSPAIAGGDTGELFF
>TRBD2|.|TRBJ2-3|TRBV19
TGTGCCAGTATCTCGACTAGCGGGGGCCGGGATACGCAGTATTTT
CASISTSGGRDTQYF
>TRBD1|.|TRBJ2-5|TRBV18
TGTGCCAGCTCACGCGGACAGGGGGCTATGGAGACCCAGTACTTC
CASSRGQGAMETQYF
>TRBD2|.|TRBJ2-2|TRBV5-1
TGCGCCAGCAGCTTGGCCGAGACTAGCTCGATCCGCACCGGGGAGCTGTTTTTT
CASSLAETSSIRTGELFF
>.|once|TRBJ2-7|TRBV6-2/TRBV6-3
TGTGCCAGCAGTTCGCGACTTCTCTACGAGCAGTACTTC
CASSSRLLYEQYF
>TRBD1|.|TRBJ2-7|TRBV5-1
TGCGCCAGCAGCTCGCAGTTCCGGGACAGGGAGGAGCAGTACTTC
CASSSQFRDREEQYF
>.|.|TRBJ2-3|TRBV6-5
TGTGCCAGCAGTATTCAGGGGTTTAGCACAGATACGCAGTATTTT
CASSIQGFSTDTQYF
>TRBD1|few|TRBJ1-2|TRBV7-9
TGTGCCAGCAGACAAGACAGGGACTATGGCTACACCTTC
CASRQDRDYGYTF
>TRBD1|.|TRBJ2-7|TRBV18
TGTGCCAGCTCCCCGACAGGGGACTCCTACGAGCAGTACTTC
CASSPTGDSYEQYF
>.|.|TRBJ2-4|TRBV7-2
TGTGCCAGCAGCTTAATAGGTTCAGGGACTTTAGCCAAAAACATTCAGTACTTC
CASSLIGSGTLAKNIQYF
>TRBD2|.|TRBJ2-1|TRBV3-1/TRBV3-2
TGTGCCAGCGGCCAGCGGGACTTATACAATGAGCAGTTCTTC
CASGQRDLYNEQFF
>.|.|TRBJ1-4|TRBV10-1
TGCGCCTCCTCGGGGGGCCTTGGGGAAAAACTGTTTTTT
CASSGGLGEKLFF
>.|.|TRBJ1-1|TRBV30
TGTGCCTGGAGTCCAGGGGAGTACACTGAAGCTTTCTTT
CAWSPGEYTEAFF
>TRBD2|.|TRBJ2-1|TRBV24-1
TGTGCCACCAGTGATTTCGCTAGCGGGGGGTACAATGAGCAGTTCTTC
CATSDFASGGYNEQFF
>TRBD2|.|TRBJ2-7|TRBV28
TGTGCCAGCCGGCGAGCGGGAGCAGACGAGCAGTACTTC
CASRRAGADEQYF
>TRBD2|.|TRBJ2-7|TRBV11-2
TGTGCCAGCAGCTCGGGACTAGCGGCTACTTACGAGCAGTACTTC
CASSSGLAATYEQYF
>TRBD2|.|TRBJ2-5|TRBV19
TGTGCCAGTAGTACCCTGGGACTAGCGGGAAAAGAGACCCAGTACTTC
CASSTLGLAGKETQYF
>TRBD1|.|TRBJ2-7|TRBV18
TGTGCCAGCTCACGGGACCCGGTGACAGGGGCTCAGGGCAAGGACTACGAGCAGTACTTC
CASSRDPVTGAQGKDYEQYF
>.|.|TRBJ2-3|TRBV14
TGTGCCAGCAGCCGCTTTGCGGCTGATACGCAGTATTTT
CASSRFAADTQYF
>TRBD1|.|TRBJ1-5|TRBV19
TGTGCCAGTAGTAGACCGGGACAGGGTAGGTTTCAGCCCCAGCATTTT
CASSRPGQGRFQPQHF
>.|.|TRBJ1-5|TRBV28
TGTGCCAGCAGTCCCTCGACAAATAGCAATCAGCCCCAGCATTTT
CASSPSTNSNQPQHF
>TRBD2|few|TRBJ2-1|TRBV6-5
TGTGCCAGCGGGACTAGCGGTAATGAGCAGTTCTTC
CASGTSGNEQFF
>.|.|TRBJ2-6|TRBV2
TGTGCCAGCACTAGAGAGAGCTCTGGGGCCAACGTCCTGACTTTC
CASTRESSGANVLTF
>TRBD2|.|TRBJ2-2|TRBV9
TGTGCCAGCAGCGGATTCACTAGCGGGAGACACACCGGGGAGCTGTTTTTT
CASSGFTSGRHTGELFF
>TRBD1|.|TRBJ2-1|TRBV5-1
TGCGCCAGCAGCTTGGGACAGGGGCGCGGACTTGAGCAGTTCTTC
CASSLGQGRGLEQFF
>.|.|TRBJ1-2|TRBV19
TGTGCCAGTAGTATCGGCAGGAACAACTATGGCTACACCTTC
CASSIGRNNYGYTF
>TRBD2|.|TRBJ2-3|TRBV5-1
TGCGCCAGCGAGGCGGGGGGAACCGCGAGCACAGATACGCAGTATTTT
CASEAGGTASTDTQYF